The T cell receptor beta chain described here comes from a study of shared T cell receptors in the human thymus. Profiled with immunoSEQ multiplex PCR; TCRdb holds only in-frame clones, not every one. The sample contains some 660,000 clones, about 89% of which appear only once. This sample also belongs to another study, concerning human thymus T cells. That work states: Thymus tissue was removed during corrective cardiac surgery. Thymic and blood repertoires seemed to favor certain V and J genes. Overlap was high between thymic repertoires from unrelated individuals, as reported in related research.

This clonotype was sampled from a boy under two years old with a congenital heart defect. The sequencing input was thymocytes.

The CDR3 DNA follows: TGTGCCACCCTTAAACCTGAGGTAGACACTGAAGCTTTCTTT. Protein product: CATLKPEVDTEAFF. The chain carries TRBV10-3 and TRBJ1-1; D gene ambiguous. Trimming removed 10 bases at V and 3 bases at J, with 18 bases between. The CDR3 is made up of 14 amino acids. Germline V gene sequence: CDR1 ENHRY, CDR2 SYGVKD.